This TCR beta chain stems from a study of vaccination and CD4 T cells after COVID-19. The wider study: Post-vaccination samples were procured at a median of roughly 76 days following dose two (range 14 to 241).

Germline V gives CDR1 DFQATT, CDR2 SNEGSKA (reference sequence). The CDR3 is 13 residues long. Germline trimming cut 5 bases from V and 5 bases from J; bases unmatched to any gene: 7. TCRdb independently ran MiXCR on the PCR reads; one entry per CDR3 protein. The table records 15,000 to 20,000 distinct CDR3 sequences, under 80% of them present only once. By its share, this clonotype is medium-sized. Its antigen is unidentified. The study's findings and limits: Detection of a median approximately 87% of reactive clones in convalescent patients was confined to the period after vaccination.

This TCR was sampled from a human donor who had recovered from COVID-19. Material: CD4+ T cells from blood, obtained before SARS-CoV-2 vaccination. V gene TRBV20-1 combines with J gene TRBJ2-5; 8 nucleotides align to TRBD2. For the CDR3, the DNA is TGCAGTGCTCCCGGACTAGCAGGCGAGACCCAGTACTTC. This encodes CSAPGLAGETQYF.